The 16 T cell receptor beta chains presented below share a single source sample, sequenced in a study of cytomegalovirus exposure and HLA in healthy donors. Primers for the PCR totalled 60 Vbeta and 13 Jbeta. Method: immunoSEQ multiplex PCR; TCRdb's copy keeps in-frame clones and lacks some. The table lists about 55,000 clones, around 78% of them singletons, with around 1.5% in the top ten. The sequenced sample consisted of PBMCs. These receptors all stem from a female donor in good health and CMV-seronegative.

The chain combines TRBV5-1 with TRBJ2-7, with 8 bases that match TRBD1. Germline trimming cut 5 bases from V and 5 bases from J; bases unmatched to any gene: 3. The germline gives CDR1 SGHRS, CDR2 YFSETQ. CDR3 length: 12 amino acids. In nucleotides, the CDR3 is TGCGCCAGCAGTTTACAGGGGGACGAGCAGTACTTC. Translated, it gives CASSLQGDEQYF.

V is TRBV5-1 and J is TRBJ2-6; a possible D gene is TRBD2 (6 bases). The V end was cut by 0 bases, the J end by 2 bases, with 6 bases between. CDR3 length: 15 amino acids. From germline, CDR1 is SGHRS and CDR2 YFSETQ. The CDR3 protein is CASSLGGAGANVLTF. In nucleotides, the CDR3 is TGCGCCAGCAGCTTGGGGGGGGCTGGGGCCAACGTCCTGACTTTC.

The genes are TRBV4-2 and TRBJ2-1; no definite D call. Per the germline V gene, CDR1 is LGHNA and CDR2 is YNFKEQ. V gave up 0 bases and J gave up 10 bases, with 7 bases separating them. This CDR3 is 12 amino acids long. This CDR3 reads CASSQDHYEQFF. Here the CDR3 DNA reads TGTGCCAGCAGCCAAGATCACTACGAGCAGTTCTTC.

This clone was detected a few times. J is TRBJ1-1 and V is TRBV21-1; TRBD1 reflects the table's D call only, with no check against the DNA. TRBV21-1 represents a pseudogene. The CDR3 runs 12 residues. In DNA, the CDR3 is TGTGCCAGCGGGACAGGGGGCACTGAAGCTTTCTTT. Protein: CASGTGGTEAFF.

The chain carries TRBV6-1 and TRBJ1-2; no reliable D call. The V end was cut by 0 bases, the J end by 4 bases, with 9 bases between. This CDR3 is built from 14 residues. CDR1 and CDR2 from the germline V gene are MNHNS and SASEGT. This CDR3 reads CASSEADKSYGYTF. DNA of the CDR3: TGTGCCAGCAGTGAAGCAGACAAATCCTATGGCTACACCTTC.

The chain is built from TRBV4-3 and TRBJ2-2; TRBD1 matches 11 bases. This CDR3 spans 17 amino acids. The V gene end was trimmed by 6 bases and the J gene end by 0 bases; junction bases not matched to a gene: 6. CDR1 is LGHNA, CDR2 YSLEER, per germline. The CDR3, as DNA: TGCGCCAGCAGTCTGGACAGGGGGCCCCCGAACACCGGGGAGCTGTTTTTT. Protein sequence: CASSLDRGPPNTGELFF.

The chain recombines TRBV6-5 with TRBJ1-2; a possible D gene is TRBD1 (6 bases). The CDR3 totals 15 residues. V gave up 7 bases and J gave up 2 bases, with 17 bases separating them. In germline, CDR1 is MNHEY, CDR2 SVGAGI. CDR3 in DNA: TGTGCCAGCACCCAGGGGAGATGGGGCAACTATGGCTACACCTTC. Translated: CASTQGRWGNYGYTF.

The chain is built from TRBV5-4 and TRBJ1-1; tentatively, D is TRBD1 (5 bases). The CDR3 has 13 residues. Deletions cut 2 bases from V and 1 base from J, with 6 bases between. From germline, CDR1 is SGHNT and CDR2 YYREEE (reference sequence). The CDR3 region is CASSFRENTEAFF. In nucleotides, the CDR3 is TGTGCCAGCAGCTTCAGGGAGAACACTGAAGCTTTCTTT.

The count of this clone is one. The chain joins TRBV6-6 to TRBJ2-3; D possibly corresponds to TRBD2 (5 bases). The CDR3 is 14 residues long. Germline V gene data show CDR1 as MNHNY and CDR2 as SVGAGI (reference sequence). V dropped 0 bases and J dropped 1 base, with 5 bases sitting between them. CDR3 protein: CASSYSRGTDTQYF. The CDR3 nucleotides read TGTGCCAGCAGTTACTCGCGGGGCACAGATACGCAGTATTTT.

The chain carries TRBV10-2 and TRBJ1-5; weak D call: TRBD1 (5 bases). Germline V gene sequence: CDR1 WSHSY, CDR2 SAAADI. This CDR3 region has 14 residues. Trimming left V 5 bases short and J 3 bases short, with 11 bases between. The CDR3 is CASSSRGSNQPQHF. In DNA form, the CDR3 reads TGCGCCAGCAGTTCAAGGGGTTCCAATCAGCCCCAGCATTTT.

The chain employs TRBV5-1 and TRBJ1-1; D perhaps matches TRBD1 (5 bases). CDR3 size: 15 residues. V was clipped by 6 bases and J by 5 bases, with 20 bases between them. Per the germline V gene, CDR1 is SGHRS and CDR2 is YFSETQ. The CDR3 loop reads CASTPSGGYRTEAFF. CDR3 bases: TGCGCCAGCACCCCCTCCGGGGGATACCGAACTGAAGCTTTCTTT.

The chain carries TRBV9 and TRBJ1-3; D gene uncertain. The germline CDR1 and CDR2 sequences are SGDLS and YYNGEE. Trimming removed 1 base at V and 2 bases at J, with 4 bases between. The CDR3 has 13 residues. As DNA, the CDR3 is TGTGCCAGCAGCGTACAGGCTGGAAACACCATATATTTT. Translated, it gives CASSVQAGNTIYF.

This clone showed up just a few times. The CDR3: CASSSSPRKVQPQHF. The CDR3 region has the DNA TGCGCCAGCAGTTCAAGCCCGAGGAAGGTCCAGCCCCAGCATTTT. The chain carries TRBV10-2 and TRBJ1-5; D not certain. The ends were cut back, 5 bases at V and 7 bases at J, with 18 bases in the middle. Germline-derived CDR1 and CDR2 are WSHSY and SAAADI. The CDR3 sequence is 15 residues long.

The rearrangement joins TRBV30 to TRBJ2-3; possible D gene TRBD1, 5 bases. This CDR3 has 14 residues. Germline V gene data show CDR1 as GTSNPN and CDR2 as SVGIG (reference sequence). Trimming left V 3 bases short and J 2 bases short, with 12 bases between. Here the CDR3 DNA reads TGTGCCTGGAGGGGGCTGGTCTCCACAGATACGCAGTATTTT. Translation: CAWRGLVSTDTQYF.

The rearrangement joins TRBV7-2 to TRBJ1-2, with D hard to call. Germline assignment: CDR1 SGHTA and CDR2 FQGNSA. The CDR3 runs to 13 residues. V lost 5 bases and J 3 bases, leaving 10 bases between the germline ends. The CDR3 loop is CASSPFRDYGYTF. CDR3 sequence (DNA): TGTGCCAGCAGCCCCTTCCGGGACTATGGCTACACCTTC.

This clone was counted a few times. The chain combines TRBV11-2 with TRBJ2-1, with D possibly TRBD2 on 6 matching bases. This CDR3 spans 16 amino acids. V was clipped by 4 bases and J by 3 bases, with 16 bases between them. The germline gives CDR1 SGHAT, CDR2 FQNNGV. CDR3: CASSSERPSDYNEQFF. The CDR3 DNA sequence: TGTGCCAGCAGCTCCGAGCGACCTAGCGACTACAATGAGCAGTTCTTC.